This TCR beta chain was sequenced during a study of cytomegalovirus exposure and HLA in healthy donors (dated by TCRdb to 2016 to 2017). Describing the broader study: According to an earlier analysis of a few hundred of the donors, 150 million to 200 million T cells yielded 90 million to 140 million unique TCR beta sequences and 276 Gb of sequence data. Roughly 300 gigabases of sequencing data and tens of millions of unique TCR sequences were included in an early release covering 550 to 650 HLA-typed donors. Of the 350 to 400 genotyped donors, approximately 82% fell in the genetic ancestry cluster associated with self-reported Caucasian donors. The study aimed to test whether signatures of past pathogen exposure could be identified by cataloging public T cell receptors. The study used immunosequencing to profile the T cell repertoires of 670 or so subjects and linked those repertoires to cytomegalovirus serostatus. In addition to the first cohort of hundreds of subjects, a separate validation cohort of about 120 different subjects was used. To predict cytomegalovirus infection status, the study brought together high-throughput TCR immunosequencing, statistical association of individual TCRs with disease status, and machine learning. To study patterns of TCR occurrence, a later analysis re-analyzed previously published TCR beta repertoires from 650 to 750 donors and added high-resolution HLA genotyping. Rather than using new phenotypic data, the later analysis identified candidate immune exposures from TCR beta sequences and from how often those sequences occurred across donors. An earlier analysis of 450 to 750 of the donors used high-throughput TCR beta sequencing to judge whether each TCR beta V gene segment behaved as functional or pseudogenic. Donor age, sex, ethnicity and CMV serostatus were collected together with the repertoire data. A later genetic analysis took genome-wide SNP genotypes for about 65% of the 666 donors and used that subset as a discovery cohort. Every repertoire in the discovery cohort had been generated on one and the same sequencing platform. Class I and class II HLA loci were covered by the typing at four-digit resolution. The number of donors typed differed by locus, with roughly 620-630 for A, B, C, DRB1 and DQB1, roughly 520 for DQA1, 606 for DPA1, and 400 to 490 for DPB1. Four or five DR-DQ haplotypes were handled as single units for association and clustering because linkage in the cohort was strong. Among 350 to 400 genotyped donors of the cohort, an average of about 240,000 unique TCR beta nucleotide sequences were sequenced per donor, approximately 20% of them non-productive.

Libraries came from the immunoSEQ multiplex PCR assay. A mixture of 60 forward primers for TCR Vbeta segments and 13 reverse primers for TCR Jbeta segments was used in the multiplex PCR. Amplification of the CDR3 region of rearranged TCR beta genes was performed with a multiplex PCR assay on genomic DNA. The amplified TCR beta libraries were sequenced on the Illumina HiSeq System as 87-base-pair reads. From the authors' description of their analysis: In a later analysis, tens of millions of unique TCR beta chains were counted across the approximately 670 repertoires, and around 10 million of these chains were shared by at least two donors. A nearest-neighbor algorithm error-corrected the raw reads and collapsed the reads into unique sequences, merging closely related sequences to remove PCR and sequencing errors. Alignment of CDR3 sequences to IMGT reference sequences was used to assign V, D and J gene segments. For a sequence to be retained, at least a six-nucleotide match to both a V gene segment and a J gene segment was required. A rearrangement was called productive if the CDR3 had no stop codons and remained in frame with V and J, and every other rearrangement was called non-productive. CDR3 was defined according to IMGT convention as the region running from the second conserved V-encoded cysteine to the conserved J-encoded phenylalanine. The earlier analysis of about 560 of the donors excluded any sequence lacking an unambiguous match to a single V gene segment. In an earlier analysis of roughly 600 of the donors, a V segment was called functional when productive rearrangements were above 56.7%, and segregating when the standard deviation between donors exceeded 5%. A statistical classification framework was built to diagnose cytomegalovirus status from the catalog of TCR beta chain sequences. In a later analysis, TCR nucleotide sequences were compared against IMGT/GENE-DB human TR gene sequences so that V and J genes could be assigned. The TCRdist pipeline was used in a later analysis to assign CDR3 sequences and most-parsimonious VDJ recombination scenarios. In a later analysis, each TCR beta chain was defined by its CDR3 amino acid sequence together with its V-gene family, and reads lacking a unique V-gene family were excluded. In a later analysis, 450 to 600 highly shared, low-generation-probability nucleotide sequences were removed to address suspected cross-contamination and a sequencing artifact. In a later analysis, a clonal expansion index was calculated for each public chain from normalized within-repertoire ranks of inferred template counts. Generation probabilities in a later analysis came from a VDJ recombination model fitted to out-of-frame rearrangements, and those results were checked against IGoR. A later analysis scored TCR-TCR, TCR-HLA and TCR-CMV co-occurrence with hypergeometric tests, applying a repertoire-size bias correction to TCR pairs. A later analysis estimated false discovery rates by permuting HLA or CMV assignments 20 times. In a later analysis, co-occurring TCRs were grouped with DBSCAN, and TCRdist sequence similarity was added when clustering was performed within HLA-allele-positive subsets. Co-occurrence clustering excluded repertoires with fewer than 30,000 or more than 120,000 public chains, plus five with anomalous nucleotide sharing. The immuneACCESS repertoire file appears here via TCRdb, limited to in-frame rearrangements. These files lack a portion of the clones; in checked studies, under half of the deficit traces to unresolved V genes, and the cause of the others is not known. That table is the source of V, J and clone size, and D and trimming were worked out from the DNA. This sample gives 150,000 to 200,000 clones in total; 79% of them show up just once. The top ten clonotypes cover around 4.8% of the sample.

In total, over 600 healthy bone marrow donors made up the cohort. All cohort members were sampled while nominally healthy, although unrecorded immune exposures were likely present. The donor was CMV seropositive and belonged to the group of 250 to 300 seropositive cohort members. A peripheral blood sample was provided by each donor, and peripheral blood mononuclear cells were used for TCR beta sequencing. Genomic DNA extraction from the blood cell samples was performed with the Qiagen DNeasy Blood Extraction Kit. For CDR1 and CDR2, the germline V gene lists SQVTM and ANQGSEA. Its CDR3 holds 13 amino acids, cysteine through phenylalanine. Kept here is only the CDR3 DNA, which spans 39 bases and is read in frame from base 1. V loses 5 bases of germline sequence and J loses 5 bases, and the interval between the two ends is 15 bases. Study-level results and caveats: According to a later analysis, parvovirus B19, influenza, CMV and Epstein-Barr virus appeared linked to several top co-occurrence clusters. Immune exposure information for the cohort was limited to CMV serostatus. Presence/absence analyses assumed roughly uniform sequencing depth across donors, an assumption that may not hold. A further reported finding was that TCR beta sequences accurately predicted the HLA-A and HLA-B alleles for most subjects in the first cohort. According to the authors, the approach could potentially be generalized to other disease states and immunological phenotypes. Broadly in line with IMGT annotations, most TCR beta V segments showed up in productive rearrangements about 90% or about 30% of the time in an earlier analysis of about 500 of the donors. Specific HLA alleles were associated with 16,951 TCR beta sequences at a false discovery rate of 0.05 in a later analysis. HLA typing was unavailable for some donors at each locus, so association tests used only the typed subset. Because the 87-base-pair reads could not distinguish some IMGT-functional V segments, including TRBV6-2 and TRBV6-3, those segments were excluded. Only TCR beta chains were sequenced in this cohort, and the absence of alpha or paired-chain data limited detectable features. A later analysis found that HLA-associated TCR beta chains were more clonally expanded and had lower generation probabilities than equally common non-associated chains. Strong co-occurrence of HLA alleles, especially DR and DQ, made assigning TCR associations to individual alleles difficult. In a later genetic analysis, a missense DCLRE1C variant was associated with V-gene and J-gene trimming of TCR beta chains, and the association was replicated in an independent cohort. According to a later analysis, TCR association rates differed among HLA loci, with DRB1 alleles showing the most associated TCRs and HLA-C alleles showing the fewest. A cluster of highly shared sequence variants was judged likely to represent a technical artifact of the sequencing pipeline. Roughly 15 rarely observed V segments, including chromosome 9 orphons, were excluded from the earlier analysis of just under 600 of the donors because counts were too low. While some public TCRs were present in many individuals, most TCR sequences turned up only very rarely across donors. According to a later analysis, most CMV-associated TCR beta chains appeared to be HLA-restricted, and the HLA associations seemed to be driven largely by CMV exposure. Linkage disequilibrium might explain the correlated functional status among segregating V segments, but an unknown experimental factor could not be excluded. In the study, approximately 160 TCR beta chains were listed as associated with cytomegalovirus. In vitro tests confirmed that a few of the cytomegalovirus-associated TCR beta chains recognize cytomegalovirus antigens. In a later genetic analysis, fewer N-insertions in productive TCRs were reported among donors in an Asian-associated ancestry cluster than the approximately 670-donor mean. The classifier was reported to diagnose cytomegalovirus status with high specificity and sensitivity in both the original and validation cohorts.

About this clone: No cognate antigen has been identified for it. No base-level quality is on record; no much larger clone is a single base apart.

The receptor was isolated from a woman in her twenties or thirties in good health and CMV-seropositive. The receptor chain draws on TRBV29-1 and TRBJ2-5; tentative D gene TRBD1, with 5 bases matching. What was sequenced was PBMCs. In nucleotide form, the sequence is TGCAGCGTTTGGACACACATAGGGGAGACCCAGTACTTC. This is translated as CSVWTHIGETQYF.